This T cell receptor (beta chain) was sequenced for a study of blood T cell repertoires in COVID-19. J gave up 5 bases and V 3 bases, and 17 bases lay outside the gene matches. CDR1 and CDR2 (germline): GTSNPN, SVGIG (reference sequence). The CDR3 length is 17 residues. Source study methods: Reference gene primer amplification gave nucleated cell count estimates. Clones were read by immunoSEQ multiplex PCR, and TCRdb kept only the in-frame ones, dropping some. The V and J calls and clone size come from that table; D and trimming were worked out from the DNA. The top ten hold about 2.3% of the sample, which has fewer than 350,000 clones, approximately 90% seen once. Cohorts were determined from participant-reported clinical history.

The sample was PBMCs or T cells enriched from blood (not recorded which). The receptor comes from a woman aged 40-49 years with acute COVID-19. This rearrangement joins TRBV30 to TRBJ1-1, with 8 bases fitting TRBD1. The CDR3 coding sequence is TGTGCCTGGAGGGGGATGCGGGACAGGCGTAGGAGTACTGAAGCTTTCTTT. It codes for CAWRGMRDRRRSTEAFF.